This T cell receptor (beta chain) was identified in a study of T cell responses to AZD1222 COVID-19 vaccine. In regard to this clone: Its antigen is unidentified.

General study findings and limits: At baseline, just a handful of AZD1222 recipients tested seropositive.

Per the germline V gene, CDR1 is SGHRS and CDR2 is YFSETQ. J lost 10 bases, V lost 9 bases, and 13 bases had no gene match. The CDR3 runs to 13 residues. Assay: immunoSEQ multiplex PCR; the TCRdb copy retains only in-frame clones and omits some. The sample consists of fewer than 120,000 clones, less than 95% of them appearing once. Source: peripheral blood, taken on day 0 of AZD1222 vaccination. The chain links TRBV5-1 to TRBJ2-1, with 7 bases that match TRBD2. This receptor was obtained from an adult in good health. CDR3 coding DNA: TGCGCCACCGCATCCGGGACTACCAACGAGCAGTTCTTC. It translates to CATASGTTNEQFF.